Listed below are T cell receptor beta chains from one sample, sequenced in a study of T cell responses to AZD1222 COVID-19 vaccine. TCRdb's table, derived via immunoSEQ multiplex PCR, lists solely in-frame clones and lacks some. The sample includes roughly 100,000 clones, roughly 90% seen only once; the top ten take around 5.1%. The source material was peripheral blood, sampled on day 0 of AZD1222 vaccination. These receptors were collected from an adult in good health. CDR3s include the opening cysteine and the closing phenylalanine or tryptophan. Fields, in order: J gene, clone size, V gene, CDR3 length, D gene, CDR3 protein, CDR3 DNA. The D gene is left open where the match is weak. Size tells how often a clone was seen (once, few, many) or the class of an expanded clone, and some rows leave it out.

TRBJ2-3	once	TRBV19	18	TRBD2	CASSIDGVVASGRDTQYF	TGTGCCAGTAGTATAGATGGGGTAGTCGCTAGCGGGAGAGATACGCAGTATTTT
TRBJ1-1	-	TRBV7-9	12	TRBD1	CASRGQAVEAFF	TGTGCCAGCAGGGGACAGGCGGTTGAAGCTTTCTTT
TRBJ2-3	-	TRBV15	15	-	CATSRDNGLTDTQYF	TGTGCCACCAGCAGAGATAACGGGCTCACAGATACGCAGTATTTT
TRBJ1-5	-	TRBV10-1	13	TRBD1	CASGQGRDQPQHF	TGCGCCAGCGGACAGGGAAGGGATCAGCCCCAGCATTTT
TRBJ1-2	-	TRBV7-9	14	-	CASSVGVANYGYTF	TGTGCCAGCAGCGTGGGGGTAGCTAACTATGGCTACACCTTC
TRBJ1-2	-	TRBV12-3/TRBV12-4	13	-	CASSLGQSMGYTF	TGTGCCAGCAGTTTAGGGCAGTCTATGGGCTACACCTTC
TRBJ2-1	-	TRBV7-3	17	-	CASKVPYDGRSYNEQFF	TGTGCCAGCAAGGTCCCTTACGACGGACGCTCCTACAATGAGCAGTTCTTC
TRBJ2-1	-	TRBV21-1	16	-	CASSLQNRQGANEQFF	TGTGCCAGCAGCTTACAAAATAGACAGGGCGCAAATGAGCAGTTCTTC
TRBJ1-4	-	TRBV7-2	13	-	CASSRKGREKLFF	TGTGCCAGCAGCCGTAAAGGACGGGAAAAACTGTTTTTT
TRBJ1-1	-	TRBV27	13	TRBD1	CASRRQGAAEAFF	TGTGCCAGCCGACGACAGGGGGCGGCTGAAGCTTTCTTT
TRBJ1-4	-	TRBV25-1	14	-	CASTEDVTNEKLFF	TGTGCCAGCACCGAAGACGTAACTAATGAAAAACTGTTTTTT
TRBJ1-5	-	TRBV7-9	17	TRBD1	CASSSDRGLRRNQPQHF	TGTGCCAGCAGCTCCGACAGGGGGCTGAGGCGCAATCAGCCCCAGCATTTT
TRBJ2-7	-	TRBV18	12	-	CASSSEGYEQYF	TGTGCCAGCTCGTCCGAGGGCTACGAGCAGTACTTC
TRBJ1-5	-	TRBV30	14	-	CAWSVLGGPQPQHF	TGTGCCTGGAGTGTACTGGGTGGACCTCAGCCCCAGCATTTT
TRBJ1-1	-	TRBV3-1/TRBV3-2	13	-	CASSQDRPTEAFF	TGTGCCAGCAGCCAAGATCGGCCCACTGAAGCTTTCTTT